What follows are 20 T cell receptor beta chains derived from one specimen sequenced in a study of response to subunit inactivated influenza vaccine. MiXCR, run by TCRdb on the RT-PCR reads, gives a single entry per CDR3 protein. Found here are 530,000 or so distinct CDR3 sequences, 12% of them singletons; the top ten hold roughly a tenth. Source: PBMCs from blood, taken on the day of vaccination. The origin of the receptors is a man aged 45-65 years who received an inactivated influenza vaccine.

This clonotype was observed a single time. The chain's CDR3 is CASSFSGGREDEQFF. CDR3 nucleotides: TGTGCCAGCAGTTTCTCGGGGGGGCGGGAAGATGAGCAGTTCTTC. The chain links TRBV12-3 or TRBV12-4 to TRBJ2-1; 8 bases align to TRBD2. Unmatched junction bases numbered 9, after V lost 3 bases and J lost 8 bases. This CDR3 contains 15 residues.

This clonotype was counted between two and nine times. The rearrangement links TRBV20-1 to TRBJ2-2; D call uncertain. V dropped 4 bases and J dropped 1 base, with 4 bases sitting between them. This CDR3 has 12 amino acids. Germline CDR1 DFQATT, CDR2 SNEGSKA (reference sequence). CDR3 protein: CSATLNTGELFF. CDR3 DNA sequence: TGCAGTGCTACACTGAACACCGGGGAGCTGTTTTTT.

This clonotype has just a few counts. The chain uses TRBV3-1 and TRBJ2-1; TRBD1 might be the D (6 bases). Germline V CDR1 and CDR2: LGHDT, YNNKEL (reference sequence). The CDR3 runs to 13 residues. V lost 4 bases and J 7 bases, leaving 11 bases between the germline ends. The CDR3 protein is CASSPTGSNEQFF. Here the CDR3 DNA reads TGTGCCAGCAGCCCAACAGGGTCTAATGAGCAGTTCTTC.

The chain links TRBV20-1 to TRBJ2-5, with TRBD2 as a possible D gene (5 bases). Germline values: CDR1 DFQATT, CDR2 SNEGSKA (reference sequence). The CDR3 sequence is 13 residues long. V lost 0 bases and J lost 5, with 10 bases in between. The CDR3 loop reads CSARDWLAETQYF. CDR3 bases: TGCAGTGCTAGAGATTGGCTAGCTGAGACCCAGTACTTC.

This clonotype was seen a few times. The V and J genes are TRBV3-1 and TRBJ1-4; the D gene is possibly TRBD1 (6 bases). The length of the CDR3 is 16 residues. Germline loops: CDR1 LGHDT, CDR2 YNNKEL (reference sequence). V was trimmed by 4 bases and J by 5 bases, leaving 17 bases between them. Written as DNA, the CDR3 is TGTGCCAGCAGCCCCTCGTCAGGAGGGGGAAATGAAAAACTGTTTTTT. This encodes CASSPSSGGGNEKLFF.

The rearrangement joins TRBV6-1 to TRBJ1-3, with TRBD1 matching over 12 bases. The CDR3 contains 17 residues. Germline CDR1 is MNHNS and CDR2 is SASEGT. V gave up 9 bases and J gave up 0 bases; unmatched junction bases: 9. CDR3 in amino acids: CASAFGTGGISGNTIYF. The CDR3 DNA sequence: TGTGCCAGTGCCTTTGGGACAGGGGGCATCTCTGGAAACACCATATATTTT.

The chain recombines TRBV2 with TRBJ2-3; D ambiguous. Germline assignment: CDR1 SNHLY and CDR2 FYNNEI. The CDR3 is made up of 12 amino acids. Trimming removed 4 bases from V and 6 bases from J, with 8 bases in between. CDR3 sequence: CASSANVDTQYF. The CDR3 bases are TGTGCCAGCAGTGCCAACGTGGATACGCAGTATTTT.

This clonotype was seen repeatedly, ten times or more. V is TRBV7-7 and J is TRBJ2-3; 8 bases map to TRBD2. Germline CDR1 reads SSHAT; CDR2 reads FNYEAQ (reference sequence). V lost 5 bases and J lost 3; bases outside the gene matches: 7. CDR3 length: 15 residues. CDR3 protein: CASSPGLASTDTQYF. CDR3 sequence (DNA): TGTGCCAGCAGCCCAGGACTAGCCTCGACAGATACGCAGTATTTT.

The CDR3 bases are TGCGCCAGCAGCTTTCGACGGGGGGGCCCAGATACGCAGTATTTT. The encoded protein is CASSFRRGGPDTQYF. V and J are TRBV5-1 and TRBJ2-3, with TRBD2 identical over 8 bases. CDR3 length: 15 amino acids. V was pared by 2 bases and J by 4 bases, with 6 bases of the junction left unmatched. The germline CDR1 and CDR2 sequences are SGHRS and YFSETQ.

This chain uses TRBV30 with TRBJ2-1; TRBD2 agrees at 7 bases. The V gene's germline CDR1 is GTSNPN and CDR2 SVGIG (reference sequence). The length of the CDR3 is 13 residues. CDR3 nucleotide sequence: TGTGCTTGTACGGCTAGCGGCTACAATGAGCAGTTCTTC. This codes for CACTASGYNEQFF. The full variable domain, in which reference TRBV30 and TRBJ2-1 provide the parts outside the CDR3, is SQTIHQWPATLVQPVGSPLSLECTVEGTSNPNLYWYRQAAGRGLQLLFYSVGIGQISSEVPQNLSASRPQDRQFILSSKKLLLSDSGFYLCACTASGYNEQFFGPGTRLTVL.

This clonotype was counted at least ten times. The V and J genes are TRBV7-9 and TRBJ1-1, with D tentatively TRBD1 (5 bases). The CDR3 contains 13 residues. Germline V gives CDR1 SEHNR, CDR2 FQNEAQ (reference sequence). V lost 7 bases and J lost 2, with 11 bases in between. The CDR3 region has the DNA TGTGCCAGCACCCAGGGACCTAACACTGAAGCTTTCTTT. Amino acid sequence: CASTQGPNTEAFF.

This clonotype was counted only a few times. The chain uses TRBV7-9 and TRBJ2-7; D unclear. V shed 3 bases and J shed 5 bases, with 11 bases lying between them. Germline V gene data show CDR1 as SEHNR and CDR2 as FQNEAQ (reference sequence). The CDR3 totals 13 residues. In nucleotides, the CDR3 is TGTGCCAGCAGCTTCTTAACGGCAGACGAGCAGTACTTC. Residues: CASSFLTADEQYF.

This clonotype occurred a few times. This chain joins TRBV5-1 and TRBJ1-2, with D perhaps matching TRBD1 (6 bases). The germline V gene encodes CDR1 SGHRS and CDR2 YFSETQ. Trimming removed 0 bases from V and 2 bases from J, with 8 bases in between. The CDR3 has 14 residues. In DNA form, the CDR3 reads TGCGCCAGCAGCTTGGCCGGGGGCAACTATGGCTACACCTTC. As protein: CASSLAGGNYGYTF.

The genes are TRBV6-2 or TRBV6-3 and TRBJ1-1; no clear D gene. The CDR3 length is 13 residues. Trimming cost V 5 bases and J 1 base, with 8 bases left between them. Germline lookup yields CDR1 MNHEY and CDR2 SVGEGT. The DNA of the CDR3 is TGTGCCAGCAGTCACCTCAAGAACACTGAAGCTTTCTTT. Residues: CASSHLKNTEAFF.

This clonotype has more than one count but fewer than ten. The chain links TRBV12-3 or TRBV12-4 to TRBJ2-2, with D tentatively TRBD1 (6 bases). V was trimmed by 8 bases and J by 6 bases, leaving 19 bases between them. The CDR3 loop spans 15 amino acids. The CDR3 DNA follows: TGTGCCAGCGAGCCTAGGGTCAGGGGTTCCGGGGAGCTGTTTTTT. It is translated as CASEPRVRGSGELFF.

The gene calls are TRBV12-3 or TRBV12-4 and TRBJ2-7; 7 nucleotides agree with TRBD1. Trimming removed 4 bases from V and 2 bases from J; junction bases left unmatched: 11. The CDR3 runs to 16 residues. CDR3 in DNA: TGTGCCAGCAGTTCCCCCCGGGACAGAAAAGCCTACGAGCAGTACTTC. It specifies CASSSPRDRKAYEQYF.

This clonotype was found a few times. The chain uses TRBV2 and TRBJ1-5, with 11 bases aligning to TRBD1. This CDR3 contains 13 residues. Trimming took 9 bases from V and 5 from J; bases not matched to a gene: 3. Germline CDR1 is SNHLY and CDR2 is FYNNEI. CDR3 residues: CARGTGGDQPQHF. The CDR3, as DNA: TGTGCCAGGGGGACAGGGGGGGATCAGCCCCAGCATTTT.

In its sample, this clonotype was seen a few times. The chain uses TRBV27 and TRBJ2-5; tentatively, D is TRBD1 (6 bases). This CDR3 has 15 amino acids. Per the germline V gene, CDR1 is MNHEY and CDR2 is SMNVEV (reference sequence). The V end was cut by 5 bases, the J end by 0 bases, with 13 bases between. The DNA for the CDR3 is TGTGCCAGCAGTCCCTATACAGGGAACCAAGAGACCCAGTACTTC. Amino acid sequence: CASSPYTGNQETQYF.

This clonotype was seen more than once but under ten times. The chain couples TRBV29-1 to TRBJ2-5; TRBD1 matches at 8 bases. Per germline, CDR1 SQVTM and CDR2 ANQGSEA. CDR3 length equals 16 residues. J was trimmed by 5 bases and V by 2 bases; bases with no gene match: 13. CDR3 residues: CSVEPRDRPTWETQYF. CDR3 DNA sequence: TGCAGCGTTGAACCCCGGGACAGGCCGACCTGGGAGACCCAGTACTTC. The variable domain in full, completed from reference TRBV29-1 and TRBJ2-5, reads SAVISQKPSRDICQRGTSLTIQCQVDSQVTMMFWYRQQPGQSLTLIATANQGSEATYESGFVIDKFPISRPNLTFSTLTVSNMSPEDSSIYLCSVEPRDRPTWETQYFGPGTRLLVL.

Many counts were recorded for this clonotype. The J gene is TRBJ1-1, the V gene TRBV5-1; D might be TRBD1 (6 bases). The CDR3 is 15 residues long. Between the trimmed V and J ends, which lost 2 bases and 6 bases, there was a span of 17 bases. CDR1 and CDR2 (germline): SGHRS, YFSETQ. CDR3 protein: CASSLVWGRIAEAFF. Written as DNA, the CDR3 is TGCGCCAGCAGCTTAGTTTGGGGGCGTATCGCTGAAGCTTTCTTT.